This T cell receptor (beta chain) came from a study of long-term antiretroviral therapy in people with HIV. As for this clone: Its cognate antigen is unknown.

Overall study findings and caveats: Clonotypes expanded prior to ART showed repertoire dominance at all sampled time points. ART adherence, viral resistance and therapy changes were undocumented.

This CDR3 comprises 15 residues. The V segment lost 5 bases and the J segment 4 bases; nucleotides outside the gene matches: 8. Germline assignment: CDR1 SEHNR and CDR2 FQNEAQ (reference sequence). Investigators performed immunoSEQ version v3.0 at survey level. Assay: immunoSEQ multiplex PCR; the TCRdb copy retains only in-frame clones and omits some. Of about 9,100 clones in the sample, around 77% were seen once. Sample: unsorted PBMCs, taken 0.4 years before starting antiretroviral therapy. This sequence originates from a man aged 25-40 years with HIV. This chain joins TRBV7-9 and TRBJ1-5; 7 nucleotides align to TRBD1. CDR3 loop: CASSTSDRTNQPQHF. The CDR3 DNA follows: TGTGCCAGCAGCACTTCGGACAGGACTAATCAGCCCCAGCATTTT.